This TCR beta chain was recovered during a study of blood T cell repertoires in COVID-19. Study as a whole: Researchers got acute and convalescent COVID-19 samples from the United States, Italy and Spain. Sources were T cells, B-cell-depleted T cells, or PBMCs; the material itself was cDNA or gDNA.

V was pared by 1 base and J by 2 bases, with 6 bases of the junction left unmatched. Germline V gene data show CDR1 as MDHEN and CDR2 as SYDVKM. CDR3 length: 16 residues. In the original workflow: Amplification with reference gene primers provided the estimates of nucleated cell counts. The protocol was immunoSEQ multiplex PCR, while the TCRdb copy is restricted to in-frame clones and leaves out a portion. V and J calls plus clone size are reproduced from that table; the DNA served to infer D and trimming. The sample consists of about 150,000 clones, roughly 87% of them appearing once. V is TRBV28 and J is TRBJ2-5, with 8 nucleotides matching TRBD1. The TCR originated in a human donor in a cohort sampled during active COVID-19. The sample consisted of peripheral blood. CDR3 coding DNA: TGTGCCAGCAGTTTATTAGGACAGGGAGTACAAGAGACCCAGTACTTC. It is translated as CASSLLGQGVQETQYF.